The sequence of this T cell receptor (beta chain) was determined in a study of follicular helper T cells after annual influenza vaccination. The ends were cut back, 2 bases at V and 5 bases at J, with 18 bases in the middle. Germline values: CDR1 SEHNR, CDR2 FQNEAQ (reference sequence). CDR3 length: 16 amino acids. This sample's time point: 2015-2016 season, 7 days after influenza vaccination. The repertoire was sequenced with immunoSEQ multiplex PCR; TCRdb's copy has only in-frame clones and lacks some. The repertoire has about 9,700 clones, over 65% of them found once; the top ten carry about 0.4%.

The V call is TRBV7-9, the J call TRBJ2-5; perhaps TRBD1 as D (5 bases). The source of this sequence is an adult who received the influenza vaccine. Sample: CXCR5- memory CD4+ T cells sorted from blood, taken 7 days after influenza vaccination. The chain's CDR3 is CASSLSGYGVAETQYF. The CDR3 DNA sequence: TGTGCCAGCAGCTTATCAGGGTATGGGGTCGCGGAGACCCAGTACTTC.